These 8 T cell receptor beta chains were sequenced from one sample in a study of blood T cell repertoires in COVID-19. Measured with immunoSEQ multiplex PCR; TCRdb has only the in-frame clones, and not every one. Of about 180,000 clones in the sample, 86% are singletons; the top ten hold under 25%. Sequenced sample: peripheral blood. The origin of the receptors is a man between 65 and 80 years old with active or convalescent COVID-19.

The chain links TRBV6-5 to TRBJ1-1; D remains unclear. V lost 7 bases, J lost 6 bases, and 12 bases lay in between. The CDR3 loop spans 12 amino acids. Germline V CDR1 and CDR2: MNHEY, SVGAGI. CDR3 amino acids: CASKAREAEAFF. The CDR3 bases are TGTGCCAGCAAGGCGAGAGAGGCTGAAGCTTTCTTT.

The chain is built from TRBV2 and TRBJ2-7, with D perhaps matching TRBD1 (6 bases). The CDR3 runs to 12 residues. From germline, CDR1 is SNHLY and CDR2 FYNNEI. The V end lost 8 bases, the J end lost 3 bases, and 11 bases lay between the germline ends. For the CDR3, the DNA is TGTGCCAGCCTGAAACAGGGCTACGAGCAGTACTTC. Encoded protein: CASLKQGYEQYF.

The chain links TRBV6-5 to TRBJ2-7, with D tentatively TRBD1 (6 bases). The CDR3 totals 14 residues. Between the trimmed V and J ends, which lost 0 bases and 3 bases, there was a span of 9 bases. Germline CDR1 MNHEY, CDR2 SVGAGI. CDR3 bases: TGTGCCAGCAGTTACTCCGGGACACACTACGAGCAGTACTTC. Translation gives CASSYSGTHYEQYF.

This chain links TRBV11-2 with TRBJ1-6, with 9 bases that match TRBD1. This CDR3 region has 15 residues. The germline gives CDR1 SGHAT, CDR2 FQNNGV. Germline trimming cut 1 base from V and 10 bases from J; bases unmatched to any gene: 5. CDR3 bases: TGTGCCAGCAGCTTAGGGGGGACAGGGTGGTCACCCCTCCACTTT. Translating gives CASSLGGTGWSPLHF.

The genes are TRBV9 and TRBJ1-1; 9 positions agree with TRBD1. Per the germline V gene, CDR1 is SGDLS and CDR2 is YYNGEE. The CDR3 has 16 amino acids. Trimming took 4 bases from V and 3 from J; bases not matched to a gene: 10. Written as DNA, the CDR3 is TGTGCCAGCAGCCCCTCTGGGACAGGGTATTACACTGAAGCTTTCTTT. Its translation: CASSPSGTGYYTEAFF.

The gene calls are TRBV5-1 and TRBJ1-4; D is perhaps TRBD1 (5 bases). There are 16 residues in the CDR3. Trimming pared 0 bases from V and 0 bases from J, leaving 9 bases between. Germline V lookup: CDR1 SGHRS, CDR2 YFSETQ. The CDR3 sequence: CASSLGWGATNEKLFF. In DNA, the CDR3 is TGCGCCAGCAGCTTGGGATGGGGGGCAACTAATGAAAAACTGTTTTTT.

V gene TRBV3-1 (or the pseudogene TRBV3-2) combines with J gene TRBJ2-5; unclear D gene. Germline V CDR1 and CDR2: LGHDT, YNNKEL (reference sequence). Between the trimmed V and J ends, which lost 6 bases and 1 base, there was a span of 9 bases. The CDR3 has 13 residues. The CDR3 DNA reads TGTGCCAGCAGACGGTACGGCCAAGAGACCCAGTACTTC. Translated: CASRRYGQETQYF.

The gene calls are TRBV9 and TRBJ2-1; a weak D match, TRBD2 (5 bases). This CDR3 region has 16 residues. CDR1 is SGDLS and CDR2 is YYNGEE in the germline V gene. The V gene lost 0 bases and the J gene lost 0 bases, with 10 bases spanning the gap. CDR3 amino acids: CASSVAGLSSYNEQFF. The CDR3 DNA follows: TGTGCCAGCAGCGTAGCCGGACTTAGCTCCTACAATGAGCAGTTCTTC. The full variable domain, its missing parts supplied by reference TRBV9 and TRBJ2-1, is DSGVTQTPKHLITATGQRVTLRCSPRSGDLSVYWYQQSLDQGLQFLIQYYNGEERAKGNILERFSAQQFPDLHSELNLSSLELGDSALYFCASSVAGLSSYNEQFFGPGTRLTVL.